These T cell receptor beta chains were read from a single sample in a study of prognosis after radiotherapy for stage I lung cancer. MiXCR, applied by TCRdb to the multiplex PCR reads, yields one record per CDR3 protein. Seen here are 15,000 to 20,000 distinct CDR3 sequences, around 24% observed once, and the top ten hold roughly 23%. The sample was PBMCs, taken before or after stereotactic body radiation therapy (not recorded which). The receptor set was obtained from a donor aged 50 or older with non-small cell lung cancer. CDR3s include the opening cysteine and the closing phenylalanine or tryptophan. Fields, in order: J gene, D gene, V gene, clone size, CDR3 protein, CDR3 DNA. D genes are given only for firm matches. Size is omitted from some rows. Given values are once, few, many or a class for expanded clones.

>TRBJ2-7|TRBD1|TRBV20-1|medium-sized
CSARDDQGAPYEQYF
TGCAGTGCTAGAGATGATCAGGGGGCTCCCTACGAGCAGTACTTC
>TRBJ2-1|.|TRBV20-1|medium-sized
CSARDLDSTYNEQFF
TGCAGTGCTAGAGATCTGGACTCAACCTACAATGAGCAGTTCTTC
>TRBJ2-3|.|TRBV27|.
CAGSTLRSDTQYF
TGTGCCGGCTCAACGCTACGGTCAGATACGCAGTATTTT
>TRBJ2-2|.|TRBV6-4|many
CASSGGPEELFF
TGTGCCAGCAGTGGGGGTCCAGAGGAGCTGTTTTTT
>TRBJ2-7|TRBD2|TRBV5-5|many
CASSPGVSGGSEQYF
TGTGCCAGCAGCCCAGGTGTCTCAGGCGGGAGCGAGCAGTACTTC
>TRBJ1-1|.|TRBV20-1|many
CSAPDKTTEAFF
TGCAGTGCCCCGGACAAGACGACTGAAGCTTTCTTT
>TRBJ2-1|TRBD2|TRBV6-2/TRBV6-3|many
CASSPLTSGIGNEQFF
TGTGCCAGCAGTCCCCTGACTAGCGGGATCGGGAATGAGCAGTTCTTC
>TRBJ1-2|.|TRBV6-5|many
CASSRSGVSGYGYTF
TGTGCCAGCAGTCGGTCGGGAGTGTCGGGCTATGGCTACACCTTC
>TRBJ2-2|.|TRBV18|many
CASSPGQTNTGELFF
TGTGCCAGCTCACCGGGCCAGACGAACACCGGGGAGCTGTTTTTT
>TRBJ1-2|.|TRBV28|many
CASSQYSSNGYTF
TGTGCCAGCAGCCAATACAGCTCAAATGGCTACACCTTC
>TRBJ2-1|.|TRBV6-2/TRBV6-3|.
CAISGGSSYNDQFF
TGTGCCATCAGTGGGGGCAGCTCCTACAATGATCAGTTCTTC
>TRBJ2-6|.|TRBV20-1|once
CSARCGRHSWANVLTF
TGCAGTGCTAGATGTGGCAGACACTCTTGGGCCAACGTCCTGACTTTC
>TRBJ1-1|TRBD1|TRBV18|many
CASSAQGEGTEAFF
TGTGCCAGCTCGGCTCAGGGGGAAGGCACTGAAGCTTTCTTT
>TRBJ2-2|.|TRBV5-5|many
CASSSRQTGELFF
TGTGCCAGCAGCTCACGACAGACCGGGGAGCTGTTTTTT
>TRBJ1-6|TRBD1|TRBV7-2|medium-sized
CASSLMTGVNSPLHF
TGTGCCAGCAGCTTAATGACAGGGGTTAATTCACCCCTCCACTTT
>TRBJ1-5|.|TRBV15|many
CATSRGDQPQHF
TGTGCCACCAGCAGAGGGGATCAGCCCCAGCATTTT
>TRBJ2-7|.|TRBV12-3/TRBV12-4|many
CASSLSGYEQYF
TGTGCCAGCAGCCTAAGCGGCTACGAGCAGTACTTC
>TRBJ2-2|.|TRBV20-1|many
CSAFWSGELFF
TGCAGTGCTTTTTGGTCCGGGGAGCTGTTTTTT
>TRBJ2-1|TRBD2|TRBV5-1|many
CASRIAAGGSYNEQFF
TGCGCCAGCAGAATCGCCGCGGGAGGGTCCTACAATGAGCAGTTCTTC
>TRBJ1-2|.|TRBV5-6|.
CASSLGPGIYGYTF
TGTGCCAGCAGCTTGGGGCCAGGGATCTATGGCTACACCTTC
>TRBJ1-1|TRBD1|TRBV9|.
CASSAGQVSSVNTEAFF
TGTGCCAGCAGCGCCGGACAGGTGTCCTCGGTGAACACTGAAGCTTTCTTT
>TRBJ2-5|.|TRBV19|many
CASSPPGDIRKTQYF
TGTGCCAGTAGTCCGCCAGGGGATATTCGGAAGACCCAGTACTTC
>TRBJ2-7|.|TRBV28|many
CASQPAGDYEQYF
TGTGCCAGCCAGCCGGCAGGGGACTACGAGCAGTACTTC
>TRBJ1-2|.|TRBV7-2|many
CASSLNSYYGYTF
TGTGCCAGCAGCTTAAACAGCTACTATGGCTACACCTTC
>TRBJ1-2|TRBD1|TRBV9|.
CASSEGQGSYTF
TGTGCCAGCAGTGAGGGACAGGGGAGCTACACCTTC
>TRBJ2-3|TRBD2|TRBV20-1|many
CSARPLLAGSTDTQYF
TGCAGTGCTAGACCCCTTCTAGCGGGCAGCACAGATACGCAGTATTTT
>TRBJ2-3|.|TRBV24-1|many
CATSEPGGDFANTDTQYF
TGTGCCACCAGTGAACCCGGAGGAGATTTCGCAAACACAGATACGCAGTATTTT
>TRBJ2-4|.|TRBV6-1|many
CATTGGIAKNIQYF
TGTGCCACTACCGGGGGCATAGCCAAAAACATTCAGTACTTC
>TRBJ2-1|.|TRBV20-1|many
CSARVFARVDNEQFF
TGCAGTGCTAGAGTGTTCGCTCGGGTGGACAATGAGCAGTTCTTC
>TRBJ2-2|.|TRBV3-1|many
CASSPLRTGELFF
TGTGCCAGCAGCCCCCTTCGGACCGGGGAGCTGTTTTTT
>TRBJ2-7|.|TRBV5-1|many
CASSSERVPYEQYF
TGCGCCAGCAGCTCGGAAAGGGTGCCCTACGAGCAGTACTTC
>TRBJ2-3|TRBD2|TRBV15|many
CATSGGLAGGVLDTQYF
TGTGCCACCAGCGGGGGGCTAGCGGGAGGGGTTCTCGATACGCAGTATTTT
>TRBJ2-7|.|TRBV2|.
CASIYGQSYEQYF
TGTGCCAGCATTTACGGGCAGTCCTACGAGCAGTACTTC
>TRBJ2-5|TRBD2|TRBV3-1|many
CASSPGLAGVETQYF
TGTGCCAGCAGCCCGGGACTAGCGGGAGTCGAGACCCAGTACTTC
>TRBJ2-1|.|TRBV6-1|many
CASCDRNYNEQFF
TGTGCCAGCTGTGACAGGAACTACAATGAGCAGTTCTTC
>TRBJ2-7|TRBD1|TRBV6-1|many
CDSSRNRGFYEQYF
TGTGACAGCAGTCGCAACAGGGGGTTTTACGAGCAGTACTTC
>TRBJ1-5|TRBD1|TRBV30|many
CACPGTGNQPQHF
TGTGCCTGCCCCGGGACAGGCAATCAGCCCCAGCATTTT
>TRBJ2-3|TRBD2|TRBV19|many
CASTELAGDTDTQYF
TGTGCCAGCACCGAGCTAGCGGGTGACACAGATACGCAGTATTTT
>TRBJ2-2|TRBD2|TRBV5-8|many
CASTTGDGRAYGELFF
TGTGCCAGCACCACCGGAGACGGGAGGGCTTACGGGGAGCTGTTTTTT
>TRBJ2-7|.|TRBV4-1|many
CASSQEGTSSYEQYF
TGCGCCAGCAGCCAAGAGGGGACAAGCTCCTACGAGCAGTACTTC
>TRBJ2-2|TRBD1|TRBV20-1|many
CSADRDAGELFF
TGCAGTGCAGACAGGGATGCCGGGGAGCTGTTTTTT
>TRBJ2-2|.|TRBV7-2|many
CASTTYTGELFF
TGTGCCAGCACGACCTACACCGGGGAGCTGTTTTTT
>TRBJ2-3|TRBD1|TRBV7-9|many
CASSSQGFPFTDTQYF
TGTGCCAGCAGTTCACAGGGGTTCCCTTTCACAGATACGCAGTATTTT
>TRBJ2-5|TRBD2|TRBV5-1|many
CASSKAQGLAGGSETQYF
TGCGCCAGCAGCAAGGCCCAGGGACTAGCGGGAGGTTCCGAGACCCAGTACTTC